Listed below are T cell receptor beta chains from one sample, sequenced in a study of blood T cell repertoires in COVID-19. Clones were read by immunoSEQ multiplex PCR, and TCRdb kept only the in-frame ones, dropping some. In the table there are 45,000 to 60,000 clones, approximately 90% of which are singletons. The source material was peripheral blood. Source of these receptors: a man between 45 and 60 years old with acute or convalescent COVID-19. CDR3s include the opening cysteine and the closing phenylalanine or tryptophan. A D gene is named only where the DNA matches it firmly. A row's size may be missing; if present it is once, few, many or a size class.

V,size,J,D,DNA,CDR3
TRBV6-2/TRBV6-3,NA,TRBJ2-2,TRBD2,TGTGCCAGCAGTTACCCGAAAGGACTAGCGGGGGGGCGTGTCACCGGGGAGCTGTTTTTT,CASSYPKGLAGGRVTGELFF
TRBV18,NA,TRBJ2-1,TRBD1,TGTGCCAGCTCCCAGACAGGGGTCGGTGAGCAGTTCTTC,CASSQTGVGEQFF
TRBV18,NA,TRBJ1-1,NA,TGTGCCAGCGGCGGGGGGAAGAACACTGAAGCTTTCTTT,CASGGGKNTEAFF
TRBV5-1,NA,TRBJ1-4,TRBD1,TGCGCCAGCAGGTCGACAGGGGCAACTAATGAAAAACTGTTTTTT,CASRSTGATNEKLFF
TRBV6-5,NA,TRBJ1-5,TRBD1,TGTGCCAGCAGTCATATATCAGGGGGAAATCAGCCCCAGCATTTT,CASSHISGGNQPQHF
TRBV7-6,NA,TRBJ1-3,NA,TGTGCCAGCAGCTCGACCCACAGGCCTAACTCTGGAAACACCATATATTTT,CASSSTHRPNSGNTIYF
TRBV30,NA,TRBJ1-2,TRBD1,TGTGCCTGGAGGGGCCGGGGACAGGGGGCGTTAATGAGTGGCTACACCTTC,CAWRGRGQGALMSGYTF
TRBV4-1,NA,TRBJ2-7,TRBD1,TGCGCCAGCAGGCCTGCGACAGGGCGCTACGAGCAGTACTTC,CASRPATGRYEQYF
TRBV7-9,NA,TRBJ1-4,TRBD1,TGTGCCAGCAGCACCAACAGGGGGGACCTCGAAAAACTGTTTTTT,CASSTNRGDLEKLFF
TRBV5-1,NA,TRBJ2-3,NA,TGCGCCAGCAGCCTGGCAGGGTCCCTACCCCCTGGTACGGCAGATACGCAGTATTTT,CASSLAGSLPPGTADTQYF
TRBV6-6,NA,TRBJ2-1,TRBD2,TGTGCCAGCAGTTGGAGTAGCGGGGGCAATGAGCAGTTCTTC,CASSWSSGGNEQFF
TRBV30,NA,TRBJ1-6,TRBD1,TGTGCCTGGAGGGCCCAGGTCGGGACAGAAAATTCACCCCTCCACTTT,CAWRAQVGTENSPLHF
TRBV5-4,NA,TRBJ1-1,TRBD1,TGTGCCAGCAGTCAAGGACAGGGGGCATATATGAACACTGAAGCTTTCTTT,CASSQGQGAYMNTEAFF
TRBV6-5,once,TRBJ1-2,NA,TGTGCCAGCACCATAGGAGGCAGGGGAGGCTACACCTTC,CASTIGGRGGYTF
TRBV6-4,NA,TRBJ2-7,NA,TGTGCCAGCAGTGACTTCCCAGGGCGGGAGCAGTACTTC,CASSDFPGREQYF
TRBV5-6,NA,TRBJ2-1,TRBD2,TGTGCCAGCAGCTCGAGACTAGCGGGGCCGTACAATGAGCAGTTCTTC,CASSSRLAGPYNEQFF
TRBV5-1,once,TRBJ2-3,TRBD1,TGCGCCAGCAGCCTGGGACAGACTCGTAGCACAGATACGCAGTATTTT,CASSLGQTRSTDTQYF
TRBV5-1,NA,TRBJ2-4,TRBD1,TGCGCCAGCAGCTCACCCTATGGCCAGGGGGAAAACATTCAGTACTTC,CASSSPYGQGENIQYF
TRBV15,once,TRBJ2-5,NA,TGTGCCACCAGCCCGACAGGACGAGAGACCCAGTACTTC,CATSPTGRETQYF
TRBV12-5,NA,TRBJ2-6,NA,TGTGCTAGTGGTCCGGGGTTTTCAAACTCTGGGGCCAACGTCCTGACTTTC,CASGPGFSNSGANVLTF
TRBV10-2,NA,TRBJ2-5,NA,TGCGCCAGCAGTGACCGGGAGACCCAGTACTTC,CASSDRETQYF
TRBV5-4,NA,TRBJ2-2,NA,TGTGCCAGCAGCTTGGTTTCAGGATCCGGGGAGCTGTTTTTT,CASSLVSGSGELFF
TRBV19,once,TRBJ2-7,NA,TGTGCCAGTAGTGCGGGCAACTACGAGCAGTACTTC,CASSAGNYEQYF
TRBV30,NA,TRBJ2-7,NA,TGTGCCTGGAGTGTATTAATGTACGAGCAGTACTTC,CAWSVLMYEQYF
TRBV25-1,NA,TRBJ2-7,NA,TGTGCCAGCAGTGAAGCGGGCACCTACGAGCAGTACTTC,CASSEAGTYEQYF
TRBV3-1/TRBV3-2,NA,TRBJ1-5,NA,TGTGCCAGCAGCTTGGGTAGGGGGGGGAATCAGCCCCAGCATTTT,CASSLGRGGNQPQHF
TRBV6-1,NA,TRBJ1-5,NA,TGTGCCAGCAGTGATGGCAGTACGGGTCAGCCCCAGCATTTT,CASSDGSTGQPQHF
TRBV12-5,NA,TRBJ2-7,NA,TGTGCTAGTGGATTGGACAGCTACGAGCAGTACTTC,CASGLDSYEQYF
TRBV25-1,NA,TRBJ1-2,TRBD1,TGTGCCAGCAGTGAATTGACAGGGGAAGCCTATGGCTACACCTTC,CASSELTGEAYGYTF
TRBV30,NA,TRBJ1-1,NA,TGTGCCTGGAGTAGGGGGGGTGATCGCACTGAAGCTTTCTTT,CAWSRGGDRTEAFF
TRBV24-1,NA,TRBJ2-3,NA,TGTGCCACCAGTGACCCCGGGACATCTGGGAATACGCAGTATTTT,CATSDPGTSGNTQYF
TRBV10-3,few,TRBJ2-7,NA,TGTGCCATCACGGAGGGCCTCCCCTACGAGCAGTACTTC,CAITEGLPYEQYF
TRBV11-2,NA,TRBJ1-1,NA,TGTGCCAGCAGCTTAGACAGGGCCATGAACACTGAAGCTTTCTTT,CASSLDRAMNTEAFF
TRBV6-5,NA,TRBJ1-3,NA,TGTGCCAGCAGACGGGGGGGCGACGGAAACACCATATATTTT,CASRRGGDGNTIYF
TRBV5-4,once,TRBJ1-2,NA,TGTGCCAGCAGCTTGCAACAAATCTATGGCTACACCTTC,CASSLQQIYGYTF
TRBV7-3,once,TRBJ2-3,TRBD2,TGTGCCAGCAGCTTCGGCGGGGGTACAGATACGCAGTATTTT,CASSFGGGTDTQYF
TRBV6-5,NA,TRBJ1-5,TRBD1,TGTGCCAGCAATCAGTGGGGAACAGGGGCTCAGCCCCAGCATTTT,CASNQWGTGAQPQHF
TRBV6-6,NA,TRBJ2-1,TRBD2,TGTGCCAGCAGCCCCACTAGCGGGGGATACAATGAGCAGTTCTTC,CASSPTSGGYNEQFF
TRBV7-3,NA,TRBJ2-5,TRBD2,TGTGCCAGCAGCTTAGGGACTAGCGGGGGGTACGGTGAGACCCAGTACTTC,CASSLGTSGGYGETQYF
TRBV18,NA,TRBJ1-1,TRBD1,TGTGCCAGCTCAAGCAAGGGACAGGGGAACGCAGCTTTCTTT,CASSSKGQGNAAFF